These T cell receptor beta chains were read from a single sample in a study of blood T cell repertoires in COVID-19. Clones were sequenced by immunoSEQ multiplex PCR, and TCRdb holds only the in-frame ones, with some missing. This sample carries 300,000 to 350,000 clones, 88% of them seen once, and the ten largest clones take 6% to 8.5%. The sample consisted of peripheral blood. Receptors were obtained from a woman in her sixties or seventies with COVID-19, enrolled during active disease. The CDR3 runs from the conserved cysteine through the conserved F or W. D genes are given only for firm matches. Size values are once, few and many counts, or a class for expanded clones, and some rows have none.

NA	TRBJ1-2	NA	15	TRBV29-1	CSVESLGQYNYGYTF	TGCAGCGTTGAAAGTTTAGGACAGTACAACTATGGCTACACCTTC
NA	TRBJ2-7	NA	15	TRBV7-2	CASSLSRGGLGEQYF	TGTGCCAGCAGCTTAAGTCGAGGCGGACTGGGCGAGCAGTACTTC
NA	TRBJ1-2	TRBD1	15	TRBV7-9	CASSLARGQGYGYTF	TGTGCCAGCAGCTTAGCCAGGGGGCAAGGCTATGGCTACACCTTC
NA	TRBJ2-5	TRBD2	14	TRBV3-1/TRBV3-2	CASSSSGGQETQYF	TGTGCCAGCAGCTCCAGCGGGGGACAAGAGACCCAGTACTTC
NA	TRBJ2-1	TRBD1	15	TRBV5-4	CASSTMGQGYNEQFF	TGTGCCAGCAGCACTATGGGACAGGGGTACAATGAGCAGTTCTTC
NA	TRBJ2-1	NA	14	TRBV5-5	CASSPPIQGSLQFF	TGTGCCAGCAGCCCCCCCATACAGGGATCGTTGCAGTTCTTC
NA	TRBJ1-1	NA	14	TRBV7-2	CASSRGGMNTEAFF	TGTGCCAGCAGCCGGGGGGGGATGAACACTGAAGCTTTCTTT
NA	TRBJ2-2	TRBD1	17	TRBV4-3	CASSQDRGQGWTGELFF	TGCGCCAGCAGCCAAGATCGAGGACAGGGGTGGACCGGGGAGCTGTTTTTT
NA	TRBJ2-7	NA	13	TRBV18	CASSPLDSYEQYF	TGTGCCAGCTCGCCTCTGGACAGCTACGAGCAGTACTTC
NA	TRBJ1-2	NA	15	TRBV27	CASSLSGREIDGYTF	TGTGCCAGCAGTTTATCAGGCAGGGAAATAGATGGCTACACCTTC
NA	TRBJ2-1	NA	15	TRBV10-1	CASSPGDSSYNEQFF	TGCGCCAGCAGCCCTGGAGACAGCTCCTACAATGAGCAGTTCTTC
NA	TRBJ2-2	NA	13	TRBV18	CASSPGDGGELFF	TGTGCCAGCTCACCCGGAGACGGCGGGGAGCTGTTTTTT
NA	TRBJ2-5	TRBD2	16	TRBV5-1	CASIFGNSGDGETQYF	TGCGCCAGTATCTTTGGGAATAGCGGGGACGGGGAGACCCAGTACTTC
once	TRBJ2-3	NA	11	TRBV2	CASRLREAQYF	TGTGCCAGCAGACTTAGAGAAGCGCAGTATTTT
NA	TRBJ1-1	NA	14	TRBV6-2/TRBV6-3	CASIPPGVNTEAFF	TGTGCCAGCATCCCCCCGGGGGTGAACACTGAAGCTTTCTTT
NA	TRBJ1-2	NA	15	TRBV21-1	CASSGWDRGRWGYTF	TGTGCCAGCAGCGGTTGGGACAGGGGGCGGTGGGGCTACACCTTC
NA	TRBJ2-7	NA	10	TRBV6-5	CAVGVYEQYF	TGTGCCGTTGGAGTCTACGAGCAGTACTTC